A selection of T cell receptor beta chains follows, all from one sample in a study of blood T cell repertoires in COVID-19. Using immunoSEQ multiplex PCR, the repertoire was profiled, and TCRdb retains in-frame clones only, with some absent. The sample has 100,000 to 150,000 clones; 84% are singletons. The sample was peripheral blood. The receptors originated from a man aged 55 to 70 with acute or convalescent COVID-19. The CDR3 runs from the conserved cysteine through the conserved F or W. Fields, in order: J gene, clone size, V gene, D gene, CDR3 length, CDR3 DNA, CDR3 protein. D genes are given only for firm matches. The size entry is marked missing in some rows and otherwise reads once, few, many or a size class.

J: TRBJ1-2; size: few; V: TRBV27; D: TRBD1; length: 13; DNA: TGTGCCAGCAGACCTGGACAGGGCGGGGGCTACACCTTC; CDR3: CASRPGQGGGYTF
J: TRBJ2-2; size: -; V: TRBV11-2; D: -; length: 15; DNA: TGTGCCAGCAGCTTAGCGGGGGGCGGTACCGGGGAGCTGTTTTTT; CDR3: CASSLAGGGTGELFF
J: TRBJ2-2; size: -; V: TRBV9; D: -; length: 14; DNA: TGTGCCAGCCGAAGCGGGCCGAGCACCGGGGAGCTGTTTTTT; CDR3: CASRSGPSTGELFF
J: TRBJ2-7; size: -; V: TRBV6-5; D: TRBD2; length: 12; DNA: TGTGCCAGCAGAACGGGGGGGCACGAGCAGTACTTC; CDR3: CASRTGGHEQYF
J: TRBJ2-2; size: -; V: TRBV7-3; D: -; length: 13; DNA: TGTGCCAGCAGCGTCAAGCGGACCGGGGAGCTGTTTTTT; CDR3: CASSVKRTGELFF
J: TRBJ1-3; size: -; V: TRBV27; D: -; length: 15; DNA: TGTGCCAGCAGTTTATCGCCAGGGTCTGGAAACACCATATATTTT; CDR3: CASSLSPGSGNTIYF
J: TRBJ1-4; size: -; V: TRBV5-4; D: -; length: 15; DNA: TGTGCCAGCAGCTTGGCCAAGGGAGGTAATGAAAAACTGTTTTTT; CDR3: CASSLAKGGNEKLFF
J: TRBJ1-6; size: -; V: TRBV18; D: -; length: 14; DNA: TGTGCCAGCTCACCATACGACAGATATTCACCCCTCCACTTT; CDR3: CASSPYDRYSPLHF
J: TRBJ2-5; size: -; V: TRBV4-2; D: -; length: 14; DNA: TGTGCCAGCAGCACTGGGGAGGGGGGGGAGACCCAGTACTTC; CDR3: CASSTGEGGETQYF
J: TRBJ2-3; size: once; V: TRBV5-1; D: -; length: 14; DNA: TGCGCCAGCAGGTCCCCCGGGAACACAGATACGCAGTATTTT; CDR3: CASRSPGNTDTQYF
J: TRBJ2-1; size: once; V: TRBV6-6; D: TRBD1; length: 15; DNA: TGTGCCAGCAGTTTTCACCGACAGGGGGGCAATGAGCAGTTCTTC; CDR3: CASSFHRQGGNEQFF
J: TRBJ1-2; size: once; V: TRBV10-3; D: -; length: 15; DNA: TGTGCCATCAGTGAGGGTCAGGGATACCATTATGGCTACACCTTC; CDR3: CAISEGQGYHYGYTF
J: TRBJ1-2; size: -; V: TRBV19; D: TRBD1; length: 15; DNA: TGTGCCAGTAGTATAGAGAACAGGGGGCTTTTTGGCTACACCTTC; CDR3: CASSIENRGLFGYTF
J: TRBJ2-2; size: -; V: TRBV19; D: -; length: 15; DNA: TGTGCCAGTAGTATAGAGGGATGGGGCAACGGGGAGCTGTTTTTT; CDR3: CASSIEGWGNGELFF
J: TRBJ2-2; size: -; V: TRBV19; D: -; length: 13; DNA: TGTGCCAGTAGTATAGATATCACCGGGGAGCTGTTTTTT; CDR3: CASSIDITGELFF
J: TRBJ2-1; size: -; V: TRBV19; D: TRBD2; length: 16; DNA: TGTGCCAGTAGTCCGACCCGGACTAGCGGGAGAGAAGAGCAGTTCTTC; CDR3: CASSPTRTSGREEQFF
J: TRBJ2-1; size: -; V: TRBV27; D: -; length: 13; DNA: TGTGCCAGCAGTTTAAGAGAGGGGGATGAGCAGTTCTTC; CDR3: CASSLREGDEQFF
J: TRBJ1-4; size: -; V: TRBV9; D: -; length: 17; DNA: TGTGCCAGCAGCCCGGGGGGTAAGCGAGCAACTAATGAAAAACTGTTTTTT; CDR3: CASSPGGKRATNEKLFF
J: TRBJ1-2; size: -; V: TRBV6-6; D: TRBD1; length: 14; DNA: TGTGCCAGCAGTTACGGGGGACAGGGGAGTGGCTACACCTTC; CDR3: CASSYGGQGSGYTF
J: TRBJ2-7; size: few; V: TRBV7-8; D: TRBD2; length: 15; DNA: TGTGCCAGCAGCGTGGGACTAGCGGCAACCTACGAGCAGTACTTC; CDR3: CASSVGLAATYEQYF
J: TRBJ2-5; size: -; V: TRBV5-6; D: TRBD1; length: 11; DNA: TGTGCCAGCAGCTTGGAGGACAGGGAGTACTTC; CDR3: CASSLEDREYF
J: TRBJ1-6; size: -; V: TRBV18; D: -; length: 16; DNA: TGTGCCAGCTCAATACAGGAAAGCTCCTATAATTCACCCCTCCACTTT; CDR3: CASSIQESSYNSPLHF
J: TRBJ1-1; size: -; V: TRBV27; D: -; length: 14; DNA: TGTGCCAGCACGCGGGGAGCAGGGAACACTGAAGCTTTCTTT; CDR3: CASTRGAGNTEAFF
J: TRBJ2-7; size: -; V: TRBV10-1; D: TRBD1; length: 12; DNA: TGCGCCAGCGGACAGGGTGCCTACGAGCAGTACTTC; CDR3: CASGQGAYEQYF
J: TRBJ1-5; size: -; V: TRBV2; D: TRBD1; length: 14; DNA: TGTGCCAGCAGTTTCGGACAGGGCAGGGAGCCCCAGCATTTT; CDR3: CASSFGQGREPQHF
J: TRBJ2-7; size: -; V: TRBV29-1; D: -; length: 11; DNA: TGCAGCGTCCGGGTCACCTACGAGCAGTACTTC; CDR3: CSVRVTYEQYF
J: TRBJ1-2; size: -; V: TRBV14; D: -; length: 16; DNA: TGTGCCAGCAGCCAAGGTCTAGGCAACTTTAACTATGGCTACACCTTC; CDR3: CASSQGLGNFNYGYTF
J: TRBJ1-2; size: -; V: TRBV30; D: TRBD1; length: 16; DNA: TGTGCCTGGAGTCCGCCCGGACAGGGAGGGAACTATGGCTACACCTTC; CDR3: CAWSPPGQGGNYGYTF
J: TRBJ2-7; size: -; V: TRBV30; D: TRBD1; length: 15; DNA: TGTGCCTGGAGTGACCGGGACAGGGGATACGACGAGCAGTACTTC; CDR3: CAWSDRDRGYDEQYF
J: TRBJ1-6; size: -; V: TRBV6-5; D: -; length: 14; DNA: TGTGCCAGCAGTTACGGGGGGGGGAATTCACCCCTCCACTTT; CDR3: CASSYGGGNSPLHF
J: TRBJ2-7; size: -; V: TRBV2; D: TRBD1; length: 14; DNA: TGTGCCAGCAGAGGACCGGGACAGGGGTACGAGCAGTACTTC; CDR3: CASRGPGQGYEQYF
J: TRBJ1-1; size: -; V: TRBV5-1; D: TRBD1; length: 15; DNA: TGCGCCAGCAGCCCCCAGGGGGTCGATAAGACTGAAGCTTTCTTT; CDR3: CASSPQGVDKTEAFF
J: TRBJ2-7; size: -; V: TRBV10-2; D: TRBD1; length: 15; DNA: TGCGCCAGCAGGGCCACAGGGGGCATCTCCTACGAGCAGTACTTC; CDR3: CASRATGGISYEQYF
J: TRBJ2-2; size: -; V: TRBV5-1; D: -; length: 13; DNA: TGCGCCAGCAGAGTAGCGCATACCGGGGAGCTGTTTTTT; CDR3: CASRVAHTGELFF
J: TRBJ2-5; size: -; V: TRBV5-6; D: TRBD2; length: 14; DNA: TGTGCCAGCAGCCCAACCGGGGGGGCGGAGACCCAGTACTTC; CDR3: CASSPTGGAETQYF
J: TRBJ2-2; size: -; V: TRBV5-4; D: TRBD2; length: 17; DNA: TGTGCCAGCAGTTGGACTAGCGGGGGGGTCGGCACCGGGGAGCTGTTTTTT; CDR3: CASSWTSGGVGTGELFF
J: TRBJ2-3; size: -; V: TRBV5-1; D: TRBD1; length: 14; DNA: TGCGCCAGCAGCTCGGGACAGGGGGCAGATACGCAGTATTTT; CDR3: CASSSGQGADTQYF
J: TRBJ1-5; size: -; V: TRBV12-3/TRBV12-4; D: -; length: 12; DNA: TGTGCCAGCAGTTTGTACAATCAGCCCCAGCATTTT; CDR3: CASSLYNQPQHF
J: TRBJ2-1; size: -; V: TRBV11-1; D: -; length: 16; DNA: TGTGCCAGCAGCTTAGGAGCGACTAGGAATGGCAATGAGCAGTTCTTC; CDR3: CASSLGATRNGNEQFF
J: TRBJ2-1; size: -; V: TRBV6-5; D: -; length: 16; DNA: TGTGCCAGCAGTTACTCGTGGGGGCGCTCCTACAATGAGCAGTTCTTC; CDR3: CASSYSWGRSYNEQFF
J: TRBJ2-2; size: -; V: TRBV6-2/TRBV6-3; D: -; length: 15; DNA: TGTGCCAGCAGTTACTCCGGGGAGCCGCTCCGGGAGCTGTTTTTT; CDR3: CASSYSGEPLRELFF
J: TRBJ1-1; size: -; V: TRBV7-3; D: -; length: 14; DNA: TGTGCCAGCAGCTTATATCAGGGCTACACTGAAGCTTTCTTT; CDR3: CASSLYQGYTEAFF
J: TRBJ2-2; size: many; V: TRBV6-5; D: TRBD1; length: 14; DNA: TGTGCCAGCAGTCGTACGACAGGGACCGGGGAGCTGTTTTTT; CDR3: CASSRTTGTGELFF
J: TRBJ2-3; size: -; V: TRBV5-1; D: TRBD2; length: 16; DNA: TGCGCCAGCAGCTCTCCTCTAGCGGGAAGCACAGATACGCAGTATTTT; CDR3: CASSSPLAGSTDTQYF
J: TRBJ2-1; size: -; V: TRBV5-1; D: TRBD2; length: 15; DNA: TGCGCCAGCACCGTTAGCGGGGGGGCCTACAATGAGCAGTTCTTC; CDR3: CASTVSGGAYNEQFF
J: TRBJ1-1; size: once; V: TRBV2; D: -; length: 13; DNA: TGTGCCAGCAGTGGCCAGGAAAACACTGAAGCTTTCTTT; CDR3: CASSGQENTEAFF
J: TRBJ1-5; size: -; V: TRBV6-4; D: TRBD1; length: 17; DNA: TGTGCCAGCACCCAGGGGGGTCAGGCGGGTAGCAATCAGCCCCAGCATTTT; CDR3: CASTQGGQAGSNQPQHF
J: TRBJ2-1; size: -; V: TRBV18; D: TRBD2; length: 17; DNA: TGTGCCAGCTCACCAGCCTCGGGGAGGGTCTCCTACAATGAGCAGTTCTTC; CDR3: CASSPASGRVSYNEQFF
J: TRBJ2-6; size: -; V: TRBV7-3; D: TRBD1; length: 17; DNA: TGTGCCAGCAGCTTAGAGGGGGCGTCCTCTGGGGCCAACGTCCTGACTTTC; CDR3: CASSLEGASSGANVLTF
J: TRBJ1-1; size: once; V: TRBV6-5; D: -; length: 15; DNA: TGTGCCAGCAAACCCGAGGATTGGCGGAACACTGAAGCTTTCTTT; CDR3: CASKPEDWRNTEAFF
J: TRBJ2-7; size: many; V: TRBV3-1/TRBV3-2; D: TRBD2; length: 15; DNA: TGTGCCAGCAGCCGCAATAGCGGGGGGGATTACGAGCAGTACTTC; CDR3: CASSRNSGGDYEQYF
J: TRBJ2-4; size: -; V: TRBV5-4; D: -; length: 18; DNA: TGTGCCAGCAGCCTCACACCTGAGCACAGGGGGGGGCGGAACATTCAGTACTTC; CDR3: CASSLTPEHRGGRNIQYF
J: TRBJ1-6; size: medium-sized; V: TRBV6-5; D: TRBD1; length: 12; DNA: TGTGCCACCCGGGACAGGGATTCACCCCTCCACTTT; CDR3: CATRDRDSPLHF